One T cell receptor (beta chain) is described in this entry. The target antigen is unknown. Isolation of CD4+ naive, central memory, regulatory and stem cell-like memory cells was achieved by sorting via CD45RO/CCR7/CD25/CD127/CD95/CD27. The data stem from a study of beta chain features in type 1 diabetes. V was clipped by 3 bases and J by 2 bases; unmatched bases: 4. This CDR3 has 16 residues. Germline V gene sequence: CDR1 SGHRS, CDR2 YFSETQ. The authors reverse transcribed all of the isolated RNA, so sequencing captured expressed TCRB transcripts. Clones were sequenced by immunoSEQ multiplex PCR, and TCRdb holds only the in-frame ones, with some missing. The data contain 300,000 to 350,000 clones, about a tenth of them seen just once; the ten biggest clones take up roughly 1%. The study, taken as a whole, reports: The naive, central memory and Treg TCRB repertoires looked more alike in patients than they did in healthy donors. Moderate but significant shortening of TCRB CDR3s was recorded in all four CD4+ subsets from Type 1 diabetes patients.

The sequenced material came from central memory CD4+ T cells from blood. The J gene is TRBJ2-2, the V gene TRBV5-1; 10 positions agree with TRBD2. The sequence came from a man aged 30-40 years with type 1 diabetes. The CDR3, as DNA: TGCGCCAGCAGCTCTAGCGGGGGCCCAAACACCGGGGAGCTGTTTTTT. It translates to CASSSSGGPNTGELFF.